This TCR beta chain originates from a study of cytomegalovirus exposure and HLA in healthy donors (TCRdb year 2017). For context, the study as a whole: According to an earlier analysis of a few hundred of the donors, 150 million to 200 million T cells yielded 90 million to 130 million unique TCR beta sequences and around 280 Gb of sequence data. Every discovery cohort repertoire had been produced on one sequencing platform. Along with the approximately 620-subject first cohort, a separate validation cohort of over 90 different subjects was used. Genome-wide SNP genotypes for about 60% of the roughly 670 donors were used in a later genetic analysis, which treated that subset as a discovery cohort. About 330 gigabases of sequencing data and 75 million to 85 million unique TCR sequences made up an early release that covered under 750 HLA-typed donors. The study aimed to test whether signatures of past pathogen exposure could be identified by cataloging public T cell receptors. The study profiled the T cell repertoires of under 850 subjects by immunosequencing and related them to cytomegalovirus serostatus. Donor age, sex, ethnicity and CMV serostatus were compiled alongside the repertoire data. High-throughput TCR immunosequencing, statistical association of individual TCRs with disease status, and machine learning were combined to predict cytomegalovirus infection status. Class I and class II HLA loci were covered by the typing at four-digit resolution. Rather than drawing on any new phenotypic data, the later analysis identified candidate immune exposures from TCR beta sequences and the way those sequences occurred across donors. A later analysis re-examined previously published TCR beta repertoires from about 700 donors and added high-resolution HLA genotyping to investigate patterns of TCR occurrence. In an earlier analysis of a few hundred of the donors, high-throughput TCR beta sequencing was used to judge whether each TCR beta V gene segment behaved as functional or pseudogenic. Among a few hundred genotyped donors of the cohort, an average of approximately 230,000 unique TCR beta nucleotide sequences were sequenced per donor, about a sixth of them non-productive. The number of typed donors differed by locus: about 620-640 for A, B, C, DRB1 and DQB1; 522 for DQA1; 606 for DPA1; and about 450 for DPB1. Of the roughly 420 genotyped donors, less than 85% were placed in the genetic ancestry cluster associated with self-reported Caucasian donors. About 5 DR-DQ haplotypes were handled as single units for association and clustering, since linkage in the cohort was strong.

The protocol used for the library was the immunoSEQ multiplex PCR assay. For the multiplex PCR, a mixture combining 60 forward primers for TCR Vbeta segments and 13 reverse primers for TCR Jbeta segments was used. A multiplex PCR assay on genomic DNA amplified the CDR3 region of rearranged TCR beta genes. The Illumina HiSeq System was used to sequence the amplified TCR beta libraries as 87-base-pair reads. The study's own analysis went as follows. Across the 700 or so repertoires, a later analysis counted around 80 million unique TCR beta chains, around 11 million of which were shared by at least two donors. A nearest-neighbor algorithm error-corrected the raw reads and collapsed the reads into unique sequences, merging closely related sequences to remove PCR and sequencing errors. To assign V, D and J gene segments, CDR3 sequences were aligned to IMGT reference sequences. Each retained sequence needed at least a six-nucleotide match to both a V gene segment and a J gene segment. A rearrangement counted as productive if the CDR3 had no stop codons and remained in frame with V and J, and every other rearrangement counted as non-productive. Following IMGT convention, CDR3 was defined as the stretch from the second conserved V-encoded cysteine up to the conserved J-encoded phenylalanine. Sequences without an unambiguous match to a single V gene segment were excluded from the earlier analysis of about 640 of the donors. An earlier analysis of roughly 590 of the donors called V segments functional above 56.7% productive rearrangements and segregating when the between-donor standard deviation exceeded 5%. A statistical classification framework was built for diagnosing cytomegalovirus status from the catalog of TCR beta chain sequences. In a later analysis, TCR nucleotide sequences were compared against IMGT/GENE-DB human TR gene sequences so that V and J genes could be assigned. The TCRdist pipeline was used in a later analysis to assign CDR3 sequences and most-parsimonious VDJ recombination scenarios. In a later analysis, each TCR beta chain was defined by its CDR3 amino acid sequence together with its V-gene family, and reads lacking a unique V-gene family were excluded. As a way to deal with suspected cross-contamination and a sequencing artifact, a later analysis dropped nearly 600 nucleotide sequences that were highly shared and had low generation probability. In a later analysis, a clonal expansion index for each public chain was calculated from normalized within-repertoire ranks of inferred template counts. In a later analysis, generation probabilities were computed with a VDJ recombination model fitted to out-of-frame rearrangements, and the resulting probabilities were checked against IGoR. A later analysis scored TCR-TCR, TCR-HLA and TCR-CMV co-occurrence with hypergeometric tests, applying a repertoire-size bias correction to TCR pairs. To estimate false discovery rates, a later analysis permuted the HLA or CMV assignments 20 times. A later analysis grouped co-occurring TCRs with DBSCAN, adding TCRdist sequence similarity when clustering within HLA-allele-positive subsets. For co-occurrence clustering, repertoires with fewer than 30,000 or more than 120,000 public chains were excluded, along with four or five repertoires with anomalous nucleotide sharing. TCRdb took this table from immuneACCESS and kept in-frame rearrangements with V and J called. Such tables lack part of the clones; where checked against another copy, unresolved V genes explain under half of the gap, and the rest is unexplained. V, J and clone size were drawn from that table, and D and trimming were deduced from the DNA. The table held for this sample gives about 79,000 clones. The ten largest make up about 4.6% of the sample.

Via the germline V gene (reference sequence), CDR1 is LNHNV and CDR2 YYDKDF. V and J lose 0 bases and 4 bases, and a span of 15 bases separates them. From the cysteine up to the phenylalanine, the CDR3 has a length of 16 residues. Just CDR3 DNA is preserved here, 48 bases in frame from base 1. The cohort was made up of roughly 670 healthy bone marrow donors. At the time of sampling, all cohort members were nominally healthy, though unrecorded immune exposures were likely present. The donor was CMV seronegative and belonged to the group of several hundred seronegative cohort members. Every donor gave a peripheral blood sample, and the peripheral blood mononuclear cells from that sample were used for TCR beta sequencing. The Qiagen DNeasy Blood Extraction Kit was used to extract genomic DNA from the blood cell samples. Summary of the overall study and its limitations: A few of the identified cytomegalovirus-associated TCR beta chains were confirmed in vitro to be specific for cytomegalovirus antigens. Most TCR sequences were seen in very few donors, while some public TCRs were found in many individuals. Cytomegalovirus status was reported to be diagnosed by the classifier with high specificity and sensitivity in both the original and validation cohorts. When HLA alleles, especially DR and DQ, strongly co-occurred, attributing TCR associations to individual alleles was difficult. Broadly in line with IMGT annotations, most TCR beta V segments showed up in productive rearrangements about 87% or about 30% of the time in an earlier analysis of roughly 590 of the donors. HLA typing was unavailable for some donors at each locus, so association tests used only the typed subset. Because counts were too low, some 17 rarely observed V segments, including chromosome 9 orphons, were excluded from the earlier analysis of fewer than 650 of the donors. The sequencing pipeline was judged likely to have produced a cluster of highly shared sequence variants as a technical artifact. A later analysis associated about 17,000 TCR beta sequences with specific HLA alleles at a false discovery rate of 0.05. According to a later analysis, TCR association rates differed among HLA loci, with DRB1 alleles showing the most associated TCRs and HLA-C alleles showing the fewest. CMV serostatus was the only immune exposure information available for the cohort. The cohort was sequenced for TCR beta chains only, and without alpha or paired-chain data the features that could be detected were limited. The 87-base-pair reads could not distinguish some IMGT-functional V segments, including TRBV6-2 and TRBV6-3, so those segments were excluded. A later genetic analysis reported fewer N-insertions in productive TCRs among donors in an Asian-associated ancestry cluster than the roughly 720-donor mean. It was suggested by the authors that the approach could potentially be generalized to other disease states and immunological phenotypes. Sequencing depth was assumed to be roughly uniform across donors in the presence/absence analyses, though that assumption may not hold. Correlated functional status among segregating V segments might be attributable to linkage disequilibrium, but an unknown experimental factor could not be ruled out. V-gene and J-gene trimming of TCR beta chains was associated with a missense DCLRE1C variant in a later genetic analysis, and the association was replicated in an independent cohort. In the study, 150 to 200 TCR beta chains were listed as associated with cytomegalovirus. According to a later analysis, parvovirus B19, influenza, CMV and Epstein-Barr virus appeared linked to several top co-occurrence clusters. A further reported finding was that TCR beta sequences accurately predicted the HLA-A and HLA-B alleles for most subjects in the first cohort. A later analysis found that most CMV-associated TCR beta chains appeared HLA-restricted, with HLA associations seemingly driven largely by CMV exposure. In a later analysis, HLA-associated TCR beta chains showed more clonal expansion and lower generation probabilities than non-associated chains that were equally common.

For this clone: Its antigen is not yet known.

Sequenced: PBMCs. The receptor chain draws on TRBV15 and TRBJ2-5; the D gene is possibly TRBD1, with 6 bases matching. The receptor was derived from a man aged 30 to 39 in good health and CMV-seronegative. The CDR3 protein: CATSREGRGRRETQYF. The DNA sequence follows: TGTGCCACCAGCAGAGAGGGCAGGGGACGTCGAGAGACCCAGTACTTC.